Below are 21 T cell receptor beta chains sequenced from a single sample in a study of OX40 agonist ivuxolimab in advanced cancers. The repertoire was sequenced with immunoSEQ multiplex PCR; TCRdb's copy has only in-frame clones and lacks some. The sample includes about 69,000 clones, 80% to 90% of them seen just once. Sequenced material: CD4+ or CD8+ T cells sorted from blood, taken in a trial of the OX40 agonist ivuxolimab. The receptors originated from an adult with an advanced solid tumor such as melanoma, head and neck, liver or kidney cancer.

The V and J genes are TRBV27 and TRBJ2-7; 8 positions agree with TRBD2. Germline V gene lookup returns CDR1 MNHEY and CDR2 SMNVEV (reference sequence). V lost 5 bases, J lost 5 bases, and 11 bases stayed unmatched. The CDR3 length is 15 residues. CDR3 nucleotides: TGTGCCAGCAGTCCCCGGGGGGGGGCGCTGAACGAGCAGTACTTC. It codes for CASSPRGGALNEQYF.

On this clone itself: This same CDR3 is encoded by further DNA sequences in the sample. This rearrangement joins TRBV7-6 to TRBJ2-7; weak D call: TRBD1 (5 bases). V was cut by 1 base and J by 2 bases, with 9 bases left in between. The CDR3 has 14 amino acids. The germline V gene has CDR1 SGHVS and CDR2 FNYEAQ. CDR3 nucleotide sequence: TGTGCCAGCAGCTTAGGGCAGGGTGCCTACGAGCAGTACTTC. Amino acids: CASSLGQGAYEQYF.

The rearrangement links TRBV30 to TRBJ2-7; 9 bases are shared with TRBD1. V lost 1 base and J lost 2; bases outside the gene matches: 6. Germline assignment: CDR1 GTSNPN and CDR2 SVGIG (reference sequence). The CDR3 covers 15 residues. CDR3 residues: CAWSAPGQGTYEQYF. The CDR3 DNA reads as TGTGCCTGGAGTGCACCGGGACAGGGCACCTACGAGCAGTACTTC.

V is TRBV7-6 and J is TRBJ2-5, with TRBD2 matching 15 bases. The V segment lost 4 bases and the J segment 5 bases; nucleotides outside the gene matches: 5. Germline assignment: CDR1 SGHVS and CDR2 FNYEAQ. The CDR3 totals 16 residues. DNA of the CDR3: TGTGCCAGCAGCTGGGGGACTAGCGGGAGGCGGGAGACCCAGTACTTC. Translation gives CASSWGTSGRRETQYF. The entire variable domain, with the rest obtained from reference TRBV7-6 and TRBJ2-5, is as follows: GAGVSQSPRYKVTKRGQDVALRCDPISGHVSLYWYRQALGQGPEFLTYFNYEAQQDKSGLPNDRFSAERPEGSISTLTIQRTEQRDSAMYRCASSWGTSGRRETQYFGPGTRLLVL.

The J gene is TRBJ1-5, the V gene TRBV19, with D uncertain. V lost 3 bases and J 9 bases, leaving 12 bases between the germline ends. The CDR3 runs to 13 residues. Germline assignment: CDR1 LNHDA and CDR2 SQIVND (reference sequence). Here the CDR3 reads CASSIEGFPPQHF. CDR3 coding DNA: TGTGCCAGTAGTATCGAGGGATTCCCGCCCCAGCATTTT.

The chain carries TRBV9 and TRBJ2-5; TRBD2 aligns across 13 bases. Germline V gene lookup returns CDR1 SGDLS and CDR2 YYNGEE. The CDR3 contains 19 residues. The V and J ends lost 2 bases and 2 bases, in that order; junction bases with no gene match: 12. The CDR3 DNA reads TGTGCCAGCAGCGTCGGATGGACTAGCGGGAGAGGTCTGCAAGAGACCCAGTACTTC. Its translation is CASSVGWTSGRGLQETQYF.

The chain has TRBV13 and TRBJ1-1; D possibly corresponds to TRBD1 (6 bases). CDR3 size: 15 residues. CDR1 is PRHDT, CDR2 FYEKMQ, per germline (reference sequence). Trimming stripped 8 bases from V and 0 bases from J, with 16 bases between. CDR3 protein: CASYLSGQMNTEAFF. As DNA, the CDR3 is TGTGCCAGCTATTTGAGCGGACAGATGAACACTGAAGCTTTCTTT. Full variable domain (rest looked up from reference TRBV13 and TRBJ1-1): AAGVIQSPRHLIKEKRETATLKCYPIPRHDTVYWYQQGPGQDPQFLISFYEKMQSDKGSIPDRFSAQQFSDYHSELNMSSLELGDSALYFCASYLSGQMNTEAFFGQGTRLTVV.

V and J are TRBV14 and TRBJ2-1; 13 bases agree with TRBD2. The CDR3 is 19 residues long. Germline CDR1 SGHDN, CDR2 FVKESK. V shed 0 bases, J shed 2 bases, and the junction held 7 bases outside the gene matches. The CDR3 region has the DNA TGTGCCAGCAGCCAAGATCCTACGGGACTAGCGGGAACCTACAATGAGCAGTTCTTC. Protein product: CASSQDPTGLAGTYNEQFF.

This chain links TRBV9 with TRBJ2-3; D is uncertain. V shed 4 bases and J shed 0 bases, with 18 bases lying between them. The CDR3 covers 17 residues. Germline V CDR1 and CDR2: SGDLS, YYNGEE. CDR3 sequence (DNA): TGTGCCAGCAGCCCCCGACCCCTAATAGGGAGCACAGATACGCAGTATTTT. Translation gives CASSPRPLIGSTDTQYF.

CDR3 sequence (DNA): TGTGCCAGCAGCGTTTCTAGCGGAATCTCCTACAATGAGCAGTTCTTC. Its protein is CASSVSSGISYNEQFF. V and J are TRBV7-8 and TRBJ2-1; TRBD2 aligns across 7 bases. Germline trimming cut 5 bases from V and 0 bases from J; bases unmatched to any gene: 7. CDR3 size: 16 residues. Germline CDR1 SGHVS, CDR2 FQNEAQ.

The rearrangement links TRBV9 to TRBJ2-3, with 9 positions matching TRBD1. Germline CDR1 SGDLS, CDR2 YYNGEE. Trimming at V came to 6 bases and at J to 2 bases, leaving 4 bases not matched to a gene. CDR3 length: 14 amino acids. The chain's CDR3 is CASNGQGSTDTQYF. The CDR3 DNA is TGTGCCAGCAACGGACAGGGGTCCACAGATACGCAGTATTTT.

The chain couples TRBV27 to TRBJ1-2; D gene unclear. The CDR3 is made up of 13 amino acids. Deletions cut 0 bases from V and 0 bases from J, with 2 bases between. The germline V gene has CDR1 MNHEY and CDR2 SMNVEV (reference sequence). The chain's CDR3 is CASSLSSNYGYTF. In DNA, the CDR3 is TGTGCCAGCAGTTTATCGTCTAACTATGGCTACACCTTC.

The chain carries TRBV7-6 and TRBJ2-5; 7 bases are shared with TRBD1. Trimming removed 6 bases from V and 2 bases from J; junction bases left unmatched: 9. Germline V gene lookup returns CDR1 SGHVS and CDR2 FNYEAQ. The CDR3 consists of 15 residues. CDR3 residues: CASRTGTAIQETQYF. The CDR3 nucleotides are TGTGCCAGCAGGACCGGGACAGCAATACAAGAGACCCAGTACTTC.

The chain combines TRBV2 with TRBJ2-2, with 9 bases lining up with TRBD1. Germline CDR1 SNHLY, CDR2 FYNNEI. After removal of 6 bases from V and 5 bases from J, the junction contained 4 bases not matched to a gene. The CDR3 spans 14 residues. CDR3 sequence: CASSPGTGTGELFF. Written as DNA, the CDR3 is TGTGCCAGCAGCCCCGGGACAGGGACCGGGGAGCTGTTTTTT.

The gene calls are TRBV27 and TRBJ1-1; D is unresolved. Deletions cut 3 bases from V and 5 bases from J, with 10 bases between. The CDR3 covers 13 residues. The germline CDR1 and CDR2 sequences are MNHEY and SMNVEV (reference sequence). The CDR3, as DNA: TGTGCCAGCAGTTTTGGTGGGTCTACTGAAGCTTTCTTT. Translating gives CASSFGGSTEAFF.

The chain uses TRBV19 and TRBJ2-3; D unresolved. The CDR3 covers 13 residues. The germline CDR1 and CDR2 sequences are LNHDA and SQIVND (reference sequence). Deletions cut 5 bases from V and 2 bases from J, with 8 bases between. This CDR3 is CASSAAATDTQYF. For the CDR3, the DNA is TGTGCCAGTAGTGCAGCCGCCACAGATACGCAGTATTTT. The full variable domain, rest sourced from reference TRBV19 and TRBJ2-3, is DGGITQSPKYLFRKEGQNVTLSCEQNLNHDAMYWYRQDPGQGLRLIYYSQIVNDFQKGDIAEGYSVSREKKESFPLTVTSAQKNPTAFYLCASSAAATDTQYFGPGTRLTVL.

This sequence joins TRBV7-9 and TRBJ2-7; D is perhaps TRBD1 (6 bases). Trimming took off 5 bases at V and 6 bases at J, with 17 bases between the two ends. The CDR3 extends over 14 amino acids. CDR1 and CDR2 from the germline V gene are SEHNR and FQNEAQ (reference sequence). CDR3 nucleotide sequence: TGTGCCAGCAGCGGCTTGCCGGGACAAGGCGAGCAGTACTTC. It yields the protein CASSGLPGQGEQYF.

The rearrangement joins TRBV5-4 to TRBJ2-7, with 9 bases matching TRBD1. J was trimmed by 5 bases and V by 1 base; bases with no gene match: 10. Germline lookup yields CDR1 SGHNT and CDR2 YYREEE (reference sequence). The CDR3 covers 16 residues. The CDR3 sequence: CASSLIGDRVDNEQYF. In DNA form, the CDR3 reads TGTGCCAGCAGCTTGATAGGGGACAGGGTTGACAACGAGCAGTACTTC.

The rearrangement uses TRBV4-3 and TRBJ1-4, with a possible D match to TRBD1 (5 bases). V was clipped by 0 bases and J by 1 base, with 9 bases between them. The CDR3 covers 16 residues. Per germline, CDR1 LGHNA and CDR2 YSLEER. The CDR3 loop reads CASSQEGTGTNEKLFF. The CDR3 DNA is TGCGCCAGCAGCCAAGAGGGAACAGGAACTAATGAAAAACTGTTTTTT.

Regarding this clone: Other DNA sequences of this sample code for an identical CDR3. The chain carries TRBV19 and TRBJ1-3, with no clear D. Germline V gene lookup returns CDR1 LNHDA and CDR2 SQIVND (reference sequence). Trimming removed 3 bases from V and 7 bases from J, with 4 bases in between. The length of the CDR3 is 11 residues. The CDR3 loop reads CASSIGNTIYF. In nucleotides, the CDR3 is TGTGCCAGTAGTATTGGGAACACCATATATTTT.

The chain has TRBV7-6 and TRBJ1-1, with 7 bases lining up with TRBD1. The junction had 1 base not matched to a gene; V was cut back by 3 bases and J by 3 bases. This CDR3 region has 13 residues. CDR1 is SGHVS and CDR2 is FNYEAQ in the germline V gene. CDR3 bases: TGTGCCAGCAGCTTTCAGGGGGACACTGAAGCTTTCTTT. This encodes CASSFQGDTEAFF. The full variable domain, in which reference TRBV7-6 and TRBJ1-1 provide the parts outside the CDR3, is GAGVSQSPRYKVTKRGQDVALRCDPISGHVSLYWYRQALGQGPEFLTYFNYEAQQDKSGLPNDRFSAERPEGSISTLTIQRTEQRDSAMYRCASSFQGDTEAFFGQGTRLTVV.